These T cell receptor beta chains were read from a single sample in a study of shared clonotypes between healthy human individuals. The table came from immunoSEQ multiplex PCR; TCRdb's copy has only in-frame clones and leaves some out. Counted here are around 2,000,000 clones, over 85% occurring once; the ten biggest clones make up around 1.1%. Material for sequencing was naive CD8+ T cells sorted from blood. These receptors all stem from a man in his late teens or twenties in good health. CDR3s leave out the opening cysteine and the closing phenylalanine or tryptophan. Each record gives: J gene, V gene, CDR3 protein.

J gene: TRBJ2-7; V gene: TRBV2; CDR3 protein: ASSEPGQETYYEQY
J gene: TRBJ2-2; V gene: TRBV5-1; CDR3 protein: ASSFDRANTGELF
J gene: TRBJ2-1; V gene: TRBV5-6; CDR3 protein: ASSFYLETIDNEQF
J gene: TRBJ2-7; V gene: TRBV7-9; CDR3 protein: ASSTRTGESSEQY
J gene: TRBJ2-7; V gene: TRBV11-2; CDR3 protein: ASSLSGGYEQY
J gene: TRBJ2-1; V gene: TRBV7-2; CDR3 protein: ASSLGGPSRSSYNEQF
J gene: TRBJ2-1; V gene: TRBV11-2; CDR3 protein: ASSLNTHSNEQF
J gene: TRBJ1-5; V gene: TRBV28; CDR3 protein: ASSHGDTREPQH
J gene: TRBJ2-1; V gene: TRBV11-2; CDR3 protein: ASSLAGGYNEQF
J gene: TRBJ2-5; V gene: TRBV4-1; CDR3 protein: ASSQGVGPGAPETQY